One and the same sample provided the 14 T cell receptor beta chains below, sequenced in a study of blood T cell repertoires in COVID-19. The protocol was immunoSEQ multiplex PCR, while the TCRdb copy is restricted to in-frame clones and leaves out a portion. The repertoire includes some 140,000 clones, approximately 88% of them detected once, and 1.4% sits in the top ten. Sequencing was performed on peripheral blood. Every receptor here comes from a man aged 55-75 years with acute or convalescent COVID-19.

J is TRBJ2-2 and V is TRBV3-1 (or the pseudogene TRBV3-2); D may be TRBD2 (5 bases). The germline V and J ends were trimmed by 0 bases and 6 bases, with 8 bases remaining between them. Per the germline V gene, CDR1 is LGHDT and CDR2 is YNNKEL (reference sequence). The CDR3 has 14 amino acids. The CDR3: CASSQDVRAGELFF. CDR3 coding DNA: TGTGCCAGCAGCCAAGATGTGAGGGCCGGGGAGCTGTTTTTT.

V usage is TRBV6-6 and J usage is TRBJ1-2; TRBD1 is a possible D gene (5 bases). There are 14 residues in the CDR3. Between the trimmed V and J ends, which lost 4 bases and 7 bases, there was a span of 16 bases. Per the germline V gene, CDR1 is MNHNY and CDR2 is SVGAGI (reference sequence). Here the CDR3 reads CASSSREGALGYTF. CDR3 DNA sequence: TGTGCCAGCAGTTCCCGCGAAGGGGCCCTTGGCTACACCTTC.

The CDR3 protein is CASTLLRGGAEETQYF. CDR3 bases: TGTGCCAGCACCCTTCTCCGTGGGGGCGCGGAGGAGACCCAGTACTTC. This rearrangement joins TRBV3-1 (or the pseudogene TRBV3-2) to TRBJ2-5, with D tentatively TRBD1 (6 bases). The CDR3 is made up of 16 amino acids. Trimming took off 7 bases at V and 5 bases at J, with 23 bases between the two ends. Germline CDR1 LGHDT, CDR2 YNNKEL (reference sequence).

This clone was seen a single time. The genes are TRBV19 and TRBJ2-1, with 12 bases lining up with TRBD2. With V trimmed by 3 bases and J by 7 bases, 7 bases remained unmatched. Per the germline V gene, CDR1 is LNHDA and CDR2 is SQIVND (reference sequence). The CDR3 is made up of 16 amino acids. The CDR3 loop reads CASSIRTSGTGNEQFF. CDR3 sequence (DNA): TGTGCCAGTAGTATCCGGACTAGCGGGACGGGTAATGAGCAGTTCTTC.

The J gene is TRBJ2-7, the V gene TRBV15, with TRBD2 matching over 7 bases. V lost 5 bases, J lost 0 bases, and 25 bases stayed unmatched. The CDR3 sequence is 21 residues long. CDR1 and CDR2 (germline): LNHNV, YYDKDF (reference sequence). The CDR3 DNA reads as TGTGCCACCAGCGGCCGCCAGGACGACTTTAGTCTGCGGGAGCGCTCCTACGAGCAGTACTTC. Translated, it gives CATSGRQDDFSLRERSYEQYF.

The gene calls are TRBV19 and TRBJ2-3, with D possibly being TRBD1 (7 bases). The CDR3 is 15 amino acids. Trimming shortened V by 1 base and J by 3 bases, and 11 bases separated the two germline ends. Germline values: CDR1 LNHDA, CDR2 SQIVND (reference sequence). This CDR3 is CASSIGQGGTDTQYF. The CDR3 bases are TGTGCCAGTAGTATAGGACAGGGAGGTACAGATACGCAGTATTTT.

The chain carries TRBV19 and TRBJ1-5, with D possibly TRBD1 on 5 matching bases. Germline CDR1 and CDR2: LNHDA and SQIVND (reference sequence). The CDR3 length is 13 residues. V was clipped by 2 bases and J by 7 bases, with 9 bases between them. CDR3 protein: CASSIQGRQPQHF. Written as DNA, the CDR3 is TGTGCCAGTAGTATACAGGGTAGACAGCCCCAGCATTTT.

The V and J genes are TRBV19 and TRBJ2-3; 7 bases fit TRBD2. Trimming removed 5 bases from V and 2 bases from J; junction bases left unmatched: 4. Germline lookup yields CDR1 LNHDA and CDR2 SQIVND (reference sequence). CDR3 length: 14 amino acids. The CDR3 DNA is TGTGCCAGTAGTTCGGGACTAATCACAGATACGCAGTATTTT. Translating gives CASSSGLITDTQYF.

The sample holds one count of this clone. The V call is TRBV5-4, the J call TRBJ1-1; TRBD1 agrees at 10 bases. V lost 4 bases and J lost 6; bases outside the gene matches: 9. Germline V gives CDR1 SGHNT, CDR2 YYREEE (reference sequence). The CDR3 has 15 amino acids. This CDR3 is CASSDGQGGRSEAFF. CDR3 in DNA: TGTGCCAGCAGCGATGGACAGGGGGGTCGGTCTGAAGCTTTCTTT. The variable domain in full, completed from reference TRBV5-4 and TRBJ1-1, reads ETGVTQSPTHLIKTRGQQVTLRCSSQSGHNTVSWYQQALGQGPQFIFQYYREEENGRGNFPPRFSGLQFPNYSSELNVNALELDDSALYLCASSDGQGGRSEAFFGQGTRLTVV.

This chain joins TRBV6-5 and TRBJ2-5; 11 bases line up with TRBD1. CDR1 MNHEY and CDR2 SVGAGI come from the germline V gene. The V and J ends lost 2 bases and 0 bases, in that order; junction bases with no gene match: 2. CDR3 length: 16 amino acids. The CDR3, as DNA: TGTGCCAGCAGTTACGGGACAGGGGGACACCAAGAGACCCAGTACTTC. This codes for CASSYGTGGHQETQYF.

The table lists this clone with a count of one. The chain recombines TRBV19 with TRBJ1-1; no firm D call. The ends were cut back, 9 bases at V and 0 bases at J, with 20 bases in the middle. The CDR3 spans 16 residues. Per the germline V gene, CDR1 is LNHDA and CDR2 is SQIVND (reference sequence). The CDR3 sequence: CASRLTAARMNTEAFF. The CDR3 nucleotides read TGTGCCAGCCGGCTCACAGCGGCTCGAATGAACACTGAAGCTTTCTTT.

The table lists this clone with a count of one. V gene TRBV5-1 combines with J gene TRBJ2-3; 7 positions match TRBD2. The V segment lost 0 bases and the J segment 2 bases; nucleotides outside the gene matches: 3. The CDR3 runs 15 residues. CDR1 is SGHRS and CDR2 is YFSETQ in the germline V gene. The CDR3 bases are TGCGCCAGCAGCTTGGAACTAGCGATCACAGATACGCAGTATTTT. This sequence encodes CASSLELAITDTQYF.

The chain combines TRBV20-1 with TRBJ2-2; tentative D call: TRBD1 (6 bases). The CDR3 runs to 14 residues. Germline loops: CDR1 DFQATT, CDR2 SNEGSKA (reference sequence). Trimming cost V 3 bases and J 4 bases, with 12 bases left between them. DNA of the CDR3: TGCAGTGCTAGTGGTAGAGGGGGCACCGGGGAGCTGTTTTTT. Translation gives CSASGRGGTGELFF.

The rearrangement joins TRBV12-5 to TRBJ1-2; D gene uncertain. The CDR3 consists of 13 residues. The germline gives CDR1 LGHNT, CDR2 FRNRAP. Trimming pared 6 bases from V and 8 bases from J, leaving 16 bases between. CDR3 in DNA: TGTGCTAGTGGCCCTCGGTCCGAATTGGGCTACACCTTC. Its protein is CASGPRSELGYTF.